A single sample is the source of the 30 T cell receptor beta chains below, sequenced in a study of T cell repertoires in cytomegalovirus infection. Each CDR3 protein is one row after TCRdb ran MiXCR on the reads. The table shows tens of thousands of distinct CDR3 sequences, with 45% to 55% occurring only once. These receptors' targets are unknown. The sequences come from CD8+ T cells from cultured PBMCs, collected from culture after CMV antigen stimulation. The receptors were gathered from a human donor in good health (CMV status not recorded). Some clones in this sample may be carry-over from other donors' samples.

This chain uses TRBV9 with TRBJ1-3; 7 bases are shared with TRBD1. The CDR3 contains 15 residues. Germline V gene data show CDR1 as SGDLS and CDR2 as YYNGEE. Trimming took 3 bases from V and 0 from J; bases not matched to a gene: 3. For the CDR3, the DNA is TGTGCCAGCAGCGCGGGACAGCTCTCTGGAAACACCATATATTTT. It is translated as CASSAGQLSGNTIYF.

The CDR3 protein is CASTLRTSGLRGAGELFF. In DNA, the CDR3 is TGTGCCAGCACTCTCAGGACTAGCGGCCTTCGGGGGGCCGGGGAGCTGTTTTTT. The V and J genes are TRBV12-3 or TRBV12-4 and TRBJ2-2; 10 bases line up with TRBD2. The CDR3 length is 18 residues. Trimming removed 7 bases from V and 6 bases from J; junction bases left unmatched: 17.

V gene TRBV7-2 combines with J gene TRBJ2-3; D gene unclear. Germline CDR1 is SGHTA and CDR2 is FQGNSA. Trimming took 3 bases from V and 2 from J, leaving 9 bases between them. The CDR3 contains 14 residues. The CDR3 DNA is TGTGCCAGCAGCTTTTTCGACGACACAGATACGCAGTATTTT. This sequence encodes CASSFFDDTDTQYF.

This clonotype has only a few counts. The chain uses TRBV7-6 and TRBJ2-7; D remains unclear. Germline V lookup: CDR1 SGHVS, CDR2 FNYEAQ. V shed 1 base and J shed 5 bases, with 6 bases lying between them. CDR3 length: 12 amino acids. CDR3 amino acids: CASSLVAHEQYF. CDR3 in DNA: TGTGCCAGCAGCTTAGTTGCCCACGAGCAGTACTTC.

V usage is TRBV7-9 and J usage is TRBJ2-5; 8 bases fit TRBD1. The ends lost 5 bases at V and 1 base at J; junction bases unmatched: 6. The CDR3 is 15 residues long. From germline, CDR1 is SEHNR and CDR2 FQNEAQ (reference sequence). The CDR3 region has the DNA TGTGCCAGCAGCCCCAAGGACAGGGTCCAAGAGACCCAGTACTTC. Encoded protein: CASSPKDRVQETQYF.

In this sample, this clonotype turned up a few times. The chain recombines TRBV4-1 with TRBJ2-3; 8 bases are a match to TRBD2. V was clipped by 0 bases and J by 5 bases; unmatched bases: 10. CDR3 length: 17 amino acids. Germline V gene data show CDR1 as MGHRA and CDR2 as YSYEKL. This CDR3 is CASSQDQVSGAGDTQYF. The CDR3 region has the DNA TGCGCCAGCAGCCAAGATCAAGTTAGCGGGGCGGGAGATACGCAGTATTTT.

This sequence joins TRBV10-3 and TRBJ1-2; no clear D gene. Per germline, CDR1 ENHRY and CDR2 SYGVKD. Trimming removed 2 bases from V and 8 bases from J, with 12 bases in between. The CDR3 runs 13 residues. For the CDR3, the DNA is TGTGCCATCAGTGAGGGGGATTTGTGGGGCTACACCTTC. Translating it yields CAISEGDLWGYTF.

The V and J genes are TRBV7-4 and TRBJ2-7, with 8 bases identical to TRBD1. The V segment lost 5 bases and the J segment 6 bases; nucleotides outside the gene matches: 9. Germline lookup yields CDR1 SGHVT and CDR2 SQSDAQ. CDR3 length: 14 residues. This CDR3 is CASSLGQGYPEQYF. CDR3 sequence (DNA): TGTGCCAGCAGCCTTGGACAGGGCTATCCCGAGCAGTACTTC.

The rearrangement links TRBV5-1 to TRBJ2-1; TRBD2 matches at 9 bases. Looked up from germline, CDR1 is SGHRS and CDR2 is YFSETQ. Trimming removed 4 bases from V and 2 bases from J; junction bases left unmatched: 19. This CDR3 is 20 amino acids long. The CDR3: CASSLTVDNIAGAAYNEQFF. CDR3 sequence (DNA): TGCGCCAGCAGCCTCACCGTCGATAATATAGCGGGAGCCGCCTACAATGAGCAGTTCTTC.

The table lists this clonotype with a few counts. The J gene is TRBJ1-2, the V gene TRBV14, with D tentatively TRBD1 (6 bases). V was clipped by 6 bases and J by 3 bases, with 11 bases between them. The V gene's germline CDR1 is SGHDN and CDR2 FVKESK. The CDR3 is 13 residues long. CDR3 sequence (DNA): TGTGCCAGCAGACCACAGGGTGACTATGGCTACACCTTC. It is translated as CASRPQGDYGYTF.

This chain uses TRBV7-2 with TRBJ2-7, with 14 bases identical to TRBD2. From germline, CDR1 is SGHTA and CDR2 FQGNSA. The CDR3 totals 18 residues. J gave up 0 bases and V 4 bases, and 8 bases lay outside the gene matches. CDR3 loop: CASSYRLAGGKSSYEQYF. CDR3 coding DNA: TGTGCCAGCAGCTATAGACTAGCGGGAGGGAAAAGCTCCTACGAGCAGTACTTC.

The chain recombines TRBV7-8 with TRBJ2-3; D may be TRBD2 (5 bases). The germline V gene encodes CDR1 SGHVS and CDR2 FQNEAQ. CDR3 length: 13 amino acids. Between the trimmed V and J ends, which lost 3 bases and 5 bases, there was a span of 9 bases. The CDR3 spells CASSFLAEDTQYF. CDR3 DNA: TGTGCCAGCAGCTTTCTAGCAGAAGATACGCAGTATTTT.

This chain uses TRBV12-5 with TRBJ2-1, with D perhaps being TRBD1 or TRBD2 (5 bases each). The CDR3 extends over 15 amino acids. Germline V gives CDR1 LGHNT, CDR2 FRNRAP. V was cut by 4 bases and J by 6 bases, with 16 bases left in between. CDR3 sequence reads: CASGWETGHPNEQFF. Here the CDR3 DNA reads TGTGCTAGTGGTTGGGAGACCGGACACCCCAATGAGCAGTTCTTC.

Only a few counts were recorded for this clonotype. CDR3 bases: TGTGCCAGCTCCCTGAGCTGGTTTACTGGGGCCAACGTCCTGACTTTC. It translates to CASSLSWFTGANVLTF. J is TRBJ2-6 and V is TRBV12-3 or TRBV12-4; D not certain. This CDR3 is 16 amino acids long. The germline V and J ends were trimmed by 8 bases and 2 bases, with 16 bases remaining between them.

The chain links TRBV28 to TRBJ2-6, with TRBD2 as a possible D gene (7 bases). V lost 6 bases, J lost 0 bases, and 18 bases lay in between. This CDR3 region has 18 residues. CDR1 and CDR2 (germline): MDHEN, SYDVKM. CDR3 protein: CASSPQGGADSGANVLTF. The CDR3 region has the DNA TGTGCCAGCAGCCCACAGGGAGGGGCCGACTCTGGGGCCAACGTCCTGACTTTC.

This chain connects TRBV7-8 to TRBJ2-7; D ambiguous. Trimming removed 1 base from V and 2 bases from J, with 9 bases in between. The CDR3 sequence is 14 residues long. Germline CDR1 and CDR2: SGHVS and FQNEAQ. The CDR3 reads CASSLGGATYEQYF. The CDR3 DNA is TGTGCCAGCAGCTTAGGCGGAGCCACCTACGAGCAGTACTTC.

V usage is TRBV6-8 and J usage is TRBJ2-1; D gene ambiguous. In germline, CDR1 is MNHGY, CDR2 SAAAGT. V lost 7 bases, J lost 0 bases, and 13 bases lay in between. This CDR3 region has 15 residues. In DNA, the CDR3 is TGTGCCAGCACCGATCGGTGGAGCTCCTACAATGAGCAGTTCTTC. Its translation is CASTDRWSSYNEQFF.

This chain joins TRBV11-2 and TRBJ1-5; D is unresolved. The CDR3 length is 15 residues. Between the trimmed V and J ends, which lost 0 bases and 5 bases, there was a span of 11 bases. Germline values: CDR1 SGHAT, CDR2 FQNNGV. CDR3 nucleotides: TGTGCCAGCAGCTTAGAGGCCGTGGAGGATCAGCCCCAGCATTTT. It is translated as CASSLEAVEDQPQHF.

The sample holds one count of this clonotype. CDR3 region: CASSLSSGQGEAYGYTF. CDR3 in DNA: TGTGCCAGCAGTTTATCTTCAGGACAGGGGGAGGCCTATGGCTACACCTTC. This chain connects TRBV27 to TRBJ1-2; TRBD1 agrees at 10 bases. Trimming removed 0 bases from V and 4 bases from J; junction bases left unmatched: 8. The length of the CDR3 is 17 residues. Germline assignment: CDR1 MNHEY and CDR2 SMNVEV (reference sequence).

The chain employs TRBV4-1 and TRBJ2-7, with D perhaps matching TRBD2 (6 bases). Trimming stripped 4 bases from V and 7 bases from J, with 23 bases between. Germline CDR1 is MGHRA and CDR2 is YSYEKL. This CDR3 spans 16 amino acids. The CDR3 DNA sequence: TGCGCCAGCAGCCGGATAGCAGGGACTTCCGAGGGTGAGCAGTACTTC. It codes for CASSRIAGTSEGEQYF.

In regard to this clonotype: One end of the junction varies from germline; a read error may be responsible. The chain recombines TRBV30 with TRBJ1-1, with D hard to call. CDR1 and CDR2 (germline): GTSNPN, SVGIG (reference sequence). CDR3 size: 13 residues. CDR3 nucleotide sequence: TGTGCCTGGGGTGTTAACCGAAACACTGAAGCTTTCTTT. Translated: CAWGVNRNTEAFF.

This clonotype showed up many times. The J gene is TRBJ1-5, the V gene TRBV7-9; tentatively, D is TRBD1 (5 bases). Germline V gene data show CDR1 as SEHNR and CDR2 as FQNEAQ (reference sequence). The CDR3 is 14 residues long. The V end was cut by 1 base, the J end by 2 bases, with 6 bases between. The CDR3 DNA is TGTGCCAGCAGCTTAGGAGGGGGCAATCAGCCCCAGCATTTT. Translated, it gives CASSLGGGNQPQHF. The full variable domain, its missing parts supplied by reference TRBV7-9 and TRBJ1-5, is DTGVSQNPRHKITKRGQNVTFRCDPISEHNRLYWYRQTLGQGPEFLTYFQNEAQLEKSRLLSDRFSAERPKGSFSTLEIQRTEQGDSAMYLCASSLGGGNQPQHFGDGTRLSIL.

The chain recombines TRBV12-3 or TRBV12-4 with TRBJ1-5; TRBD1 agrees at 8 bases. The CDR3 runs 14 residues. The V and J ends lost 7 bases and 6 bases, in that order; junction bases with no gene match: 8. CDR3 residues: CASKAQGDRQPQHF. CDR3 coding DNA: TGTGCCAGCAAGGCACAGGGGGATCGTCAGCCCCAGCATTTT.

As DNA, the CDR3 is TGTGCCACGGGACTAGCAACGCCCTACGAGCAGTACTTC. It translates to CATGLATPYEQYF. The genes are TRBV15 and TRBJ2-7; 9 nucleotides match TRBD2. The CDR3 covers 13 residues. Germline CDR1 reads LNHNV; CDR2 reads YYDKDF (reference sequence). V lost 9 bases, J lost 2 bases, and 5 bases stayed unmatched.

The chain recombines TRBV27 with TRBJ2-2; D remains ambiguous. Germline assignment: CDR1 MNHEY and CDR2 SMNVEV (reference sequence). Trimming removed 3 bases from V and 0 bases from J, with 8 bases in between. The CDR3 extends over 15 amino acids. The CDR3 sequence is CASSFYKPNTGELFF. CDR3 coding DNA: TGTGCCAGCAGTTTCTACAAACCGAACACCGGGGAGCTGTTTTTT.

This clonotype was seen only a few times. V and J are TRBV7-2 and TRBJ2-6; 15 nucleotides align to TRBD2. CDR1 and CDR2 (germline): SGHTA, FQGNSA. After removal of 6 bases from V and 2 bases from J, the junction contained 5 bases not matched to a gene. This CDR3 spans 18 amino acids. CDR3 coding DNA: TGTGCCAGCAGAGGGACTAGCGGGAGGTTAACTGGGGCCAACGTCCTGACTTTC. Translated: CASRGTSGRLTGANVLTF.

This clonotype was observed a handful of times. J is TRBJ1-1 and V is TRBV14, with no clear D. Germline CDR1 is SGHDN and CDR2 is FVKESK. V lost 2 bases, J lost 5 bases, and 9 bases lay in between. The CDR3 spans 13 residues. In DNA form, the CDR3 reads TGTGCCAGCAGCCAATTCCGGGGTACTGAAGCTTTCTTT. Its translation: CASSQFRGTEAFF.

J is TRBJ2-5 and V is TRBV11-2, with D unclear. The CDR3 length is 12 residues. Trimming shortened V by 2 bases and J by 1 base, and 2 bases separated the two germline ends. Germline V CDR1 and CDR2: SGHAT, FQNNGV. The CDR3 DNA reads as TGTGCCAGCAGCTTAACCCAAGAGACCCAGTACTTC. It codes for CASSLTQETQYF. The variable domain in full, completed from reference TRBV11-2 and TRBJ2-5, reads EAGVAQSPRYKIIEKRQSVAFWCNPISGHATLYWYQQILGQGPKLLIQFQNNGVVDDSQLPKDRFSAERLKGVDSTLKIQPAKLEDSAVYLCASSLTQETQYFGPGTRLLVL.

This CDR3 reads CASTPREGNTEAFF. In nucleotides, the CDR3 is TGTGCCAGCACCCCGAGGGAAGGGAACACTGAAGCTTTCTTT. The V call is TRBV12-3 or TRBV12-4, the J call TRBJ1-1; D not resolved. V gave up 7 bases and J gave up 1 base, with 13 bases separating them. This CDR3 comprises 14 residues.

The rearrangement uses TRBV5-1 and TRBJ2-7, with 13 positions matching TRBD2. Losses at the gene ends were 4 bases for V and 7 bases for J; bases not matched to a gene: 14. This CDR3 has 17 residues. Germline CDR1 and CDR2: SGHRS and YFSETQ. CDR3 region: CASSDTGTSGAREEQYF. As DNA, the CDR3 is TGCGCCAGCAGCGATACCGGGACTAGCGGGGCCCGAGAGGAGCAGTACTTC.